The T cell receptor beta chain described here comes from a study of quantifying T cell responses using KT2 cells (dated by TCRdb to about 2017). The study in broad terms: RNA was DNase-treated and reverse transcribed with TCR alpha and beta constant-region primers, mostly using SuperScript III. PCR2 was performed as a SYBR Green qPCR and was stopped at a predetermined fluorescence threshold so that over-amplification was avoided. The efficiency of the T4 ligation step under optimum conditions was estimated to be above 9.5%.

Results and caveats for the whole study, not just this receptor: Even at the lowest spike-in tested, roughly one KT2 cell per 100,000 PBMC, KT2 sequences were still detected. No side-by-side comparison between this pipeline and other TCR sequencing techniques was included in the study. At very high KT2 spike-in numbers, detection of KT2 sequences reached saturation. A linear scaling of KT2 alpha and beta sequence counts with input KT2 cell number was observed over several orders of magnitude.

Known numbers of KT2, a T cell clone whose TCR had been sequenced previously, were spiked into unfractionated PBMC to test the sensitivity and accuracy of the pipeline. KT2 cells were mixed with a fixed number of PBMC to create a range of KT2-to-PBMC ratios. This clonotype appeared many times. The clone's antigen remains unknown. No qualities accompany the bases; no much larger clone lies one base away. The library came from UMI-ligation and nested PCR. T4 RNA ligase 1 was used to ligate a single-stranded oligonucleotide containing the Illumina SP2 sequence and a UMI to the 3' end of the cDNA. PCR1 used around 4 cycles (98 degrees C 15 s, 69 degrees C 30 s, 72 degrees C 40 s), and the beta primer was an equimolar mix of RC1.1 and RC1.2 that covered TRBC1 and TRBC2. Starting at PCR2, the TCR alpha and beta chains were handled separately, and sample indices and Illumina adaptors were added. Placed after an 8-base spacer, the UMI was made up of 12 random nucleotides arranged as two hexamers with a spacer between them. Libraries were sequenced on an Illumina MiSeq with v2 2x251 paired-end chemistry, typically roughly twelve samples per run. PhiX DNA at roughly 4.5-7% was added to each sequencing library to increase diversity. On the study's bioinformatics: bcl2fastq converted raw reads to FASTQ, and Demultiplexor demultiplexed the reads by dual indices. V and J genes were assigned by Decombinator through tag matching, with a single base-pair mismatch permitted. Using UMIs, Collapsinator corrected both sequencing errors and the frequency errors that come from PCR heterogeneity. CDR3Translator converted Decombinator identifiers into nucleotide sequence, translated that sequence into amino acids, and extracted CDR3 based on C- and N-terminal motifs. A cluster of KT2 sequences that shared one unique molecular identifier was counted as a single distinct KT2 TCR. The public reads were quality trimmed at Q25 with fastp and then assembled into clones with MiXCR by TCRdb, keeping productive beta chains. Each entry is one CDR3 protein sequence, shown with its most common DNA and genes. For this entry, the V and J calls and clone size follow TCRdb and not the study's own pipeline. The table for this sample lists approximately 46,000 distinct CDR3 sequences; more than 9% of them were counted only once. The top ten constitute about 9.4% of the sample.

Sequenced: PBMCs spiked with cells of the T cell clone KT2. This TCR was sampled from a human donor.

The CDR3 protein sequence reads: CASSDDLAKNIQYF. The nucleotide sequence reads TGTGCCAGCAGTGACGACCTAGCCAAAAACATTCAGTACTTC. Here the chain combines TRBV2 and TRBJ2-4, with the identity of the D gene unclear. CDR1 and CDR2 were assigned from the germline V gene as SNHLY and FYNNEI. The trim is 3 bases for V and 0 bases for J, with a gap of 6 bases between the germline ends. Reading from cysteine to phenylalanine, the CDR3 counts 14 amino acids. The only DNA kept is the CDR3, 42 bases in frame from the first base. Joined to the reference TRBV2 and TRBJ2-4 proteins, this CDR3 gives the full variable domain: EPEVTQTPSHQVTQMGQEVILRCVPISNHLYFYWYRQILGQKVEFLVSFYNNEISEKSEIFDDQFSVERPDGSNFTLKIRSTKLEDSAMYFCASSDDLAKNIQYFGAGTRLSVL.